Listed below are T cell receptor beta chains from one sample, sequenced in a study of cytomegalovirus exposure and HLA in healthy donors. Libraries were prepared by immunoSEQ multiplex PCR; TCRdb keeps only in-frame clonotypes and omits some of them. The sample contains 85,000 to 130,000 clones, around 80% of which appear only once. Sequencing was carried out using PBMCs. Source of these receptors: a woman aged 18-29 years in good health and CMV-seropositive. The CDR3 runs from the conserved cysteine through the conserved F or W.

v_call cdr3_aa
TRBV29-1 CSVSRDSSNQPQHF
TRBV15 CATSRDPAGYQPQHF
TRBV9 CASSLGTRTGFYGYTF
TRBV11-1 CASSLARQGLAAFF
TRBV6-5 CASSYSTGGRTDTQYF
TRBV15 CATSGQGKKLFF
TRBV5-4 CASSLTWTPATNEKLFF
TRBV6-1 CASSVGQGVSYGYTF
TRBV28 CASSLEGSPVGQPQHF
TRBV27 CASRGDNPSYEQYF
TRBV19 CASSIQGDYGYTF
TRBV21-1 CASSKPPGTGPPGNTIYF
TRBV30 CALSVYTGELFF
TRBV30 CAWSSGDEQFF
TRBV6-5 CASSLSGSGDNEQFF
TRBV4-2 CASSQAGVYEQYF
TRBV30 CAWSPLNTEAFF
TRBV29-1 CSVGVMSGEKLFF
TRBV11-1 CASSLEMNTEAFF
TRBV5-1 CASSPTTTSYNEQFF
TRBV2 CASKGQYLLSKNIQYF
TRBV30 CAWSVPGTSGRWRETQYF
TRBV30 CAWSVPPIRGPDTQYF
TRBV11-3 CASSLVFGARETQYF
TRBV7-9 CASSLTGQPPEAFF
TRBV7-8 CASSLDRTGGTYGYTF
TRBV9 CASSAEDTLPRNTIYF
TRBV6-5 CASSYQGSYEQYF
TRBV18 CASSPQEGKNTQYF
TRBV27 CASSFSGGRIYNEQFF
TRBV29-1 CSVAAGAHTYNEQFF
TRBV9 CASSVGVDGLTGELFF